This T cell receptor beta chain came from a study of graft-versus-host responses after intestinal transplantation. Background on the study: Every recipient had anti-thymocyte globulin induction and roughly 3 years of tacrolimus plus steroids.

This clone was counted once. Its specificity is not known. TCRdb's copy holds only in-frame clones and misses some; the assay was immunoSEQ multiplex PCR. The sample lists about 90,000 clones; just under 95% were seen once. The V and J ends lost 1 base and 2 bases, in that order; junction bases with no gene match: 4. The CDR3 spans 16 residues. The germline CDR1 and CDR2 sequences are PRHDT and FYEKMQ (reference sequence). General study points: GvH clonotypes were identified within recipient marrow, with a subset emerging first in ileum or blood. Early post-transplant declines in HvG were associated with peak levels of circulating GvH clones.

The J gene is TRBJ2-2, the V gene TRBV13, with 7 bases that match TRBD1. The material was unstimulated CD8+ T cells sorted from spleen or lymph node cells, obtained before intestinal transplant. The receptor's source is a human donor who received an intestinal transplant. The CDR3 sequence is CASSLEGQRNTGELFF. DNA of the CDR3: TGTGCCAGCAGCTTAGAGGGACAGAGAAACACCGGGGAGCTGTTTTTT. Combining the CDR3 with reference TRBV13 and TRBJ2-2 gives the whole variable domain AAGVIQSPRHLIKEKRETATLKCYPIPRHDTVYWYQQGPGQDPQFLISFYEKMQSDKGSIPDRFSAQQFSDYHSELNMSSLELGDSALYFCASSLEGQRNTGELFFGEGSRLTVL.